Below are 19 T cell receptor beta chains sequenced from a single sample in a study of PD-1 blockade in classical Hodgkin lymphoma. All the patients suffered relapse after autologous stem cell transplantation, and brentuximab vedotin exposure differed. Clones were sequenced by immunoSEQ multiplex PCR, and TCRdb holds only the in-frame ones, with some missing. This table has approximately 30,000 clones, 83% appearing once. The input for sequencing was peripheral blood mononuclear cells (PBMCs), taken before the second cycle of nivolumab. The receptors derive from a human donor with classical Hodgkin lymphoma.

In DNA, the CDR3 is TGTGCTAGTGGAGTGACAGGGGGCCCTGGAAACACCATATATTTT. Residues: CASGVTGGPGNTIYF. The rearrangement links TRBV12-5 to TRBJ1-3; 10 positions match TRBD1. This CDR3 has 15 amino acids. Trimming removed 6 bases from V and 2 bases from J; junction bases left unmatched: 4. Germline loops: CDR1 LGHNT, CDR2 FRNRAP.

This rearrangement joins TRBV2 to TRBJ2-3; D is uncertain. The CDR3 is 14 residues long. V lost 3 bases and J 1 base, leaving 8 bases between the germline ends. Germline loops: CDR1 SNHLY, CDR2 FYNNEI. CDR3 sequence: CASSDRKGTDTQYF. CDR3 coding DNA: TGTGCCAGCAGTGACCGCAAGGGCACAGATACGCAGTATTTT.

The V call is TRBV7-8, the J call TRBJ1-3, with D perhaps matching TRBD1 (5 bases). With 5 bases removed from V and 1 base from J, the gap between germline ends came to 15 bases. In germline, CDR1 is SGHVS, CDR2 FQNEAQ. There are 16 residues in the CDR3. CDR3 residues: CASSRGRVRSGNTIYF. CDR3 in DNA: TGTGCCAGCAGCCGGGGCAGGGTGCGATCTGGAAACACCATATATTTT. Drawing the rest from reference TRBV7-8 and TRBJ1-3, the complete variable domain is GAGVSQSPRYKVAKRGQDVALRCDPISGHVSLFWYQQALGQGPEFLTYFQNEAQLDKSGLPSDRFFAERPEGSVSTLKIQRTQQEDSAVYLCASSRGRVRSGNTIYFGEGSWLTVV.

This clone was seen more than once but under ten times. V gene TRBV7-2 combines with J gene TRBJ1-3; 7 bases agree with TRBD1. The CDR3 covers 15 residues. The germline gives CDR1 SGHTA, CDR2 FQGNSA. Losses at the gene ends were 1 base for V and 5 bases for J; bases not matched to a gene: 5. The DNA of the CDR3 is TGTGCCAGCAGCTTAGGGGAAGGGGGCCGAAACACCATATATTTT. Translated, it gives CASSLGEGGRNTIYF.

This clone has more than one count but fewer than ten. V is TRBV6-1 and J is TRBJ1-1; D is uncertain. This CDR3 has 13 residues. Trimming removed 4 bases at V and 11 bases at J, with 17 bases between. CDR1 is MNHNS, CDR2 SASEGT, per germline. The CDR3 loop reads CASSVTYGERAFF. CDR3 sequence (DNA): TGTGCCAGCAGTGTAACATACGGAGAACGGGCTTTCTTT.

V usage is TRBV10-3 and J usage is TRBJ1-4; D ambiguous. The CDR3 length is 13 residues. Trimming took off 6 bases at V and 2 bases at J, with 7 bases between the two ends. In germline, CDR1 is ENHRY, CDR2 SYGVKD. CDR3 nucleotide sequence: TGTGCCATCAGAGGAACGACTAATGAAAAACTGTTTTTT. Translating gives CAIRGTTNEKLFF.

This clone is medium-sized. The chain joins TRBV28 to TRBJ1-2; D gene ambiguous. The CDR3 totals 13 residues. Germline lookup yields CDR1 MDHEN and CDR2 SYDVKM. Trimming shortened V by 3 bases and J by 2 bases, and 7 bases separated the two germline ends. DNA of the CDR3: TGTGCCAGCAGTTTCTCCGAGAACTATGGCTACACCTTC. Translation gives CASSFSENYGYTF.

J is TRBJ2-3 and V is TRBV10-3; 9 positions match TRBD1. With V trimmed by 4 bases and J by 2 bases, 4 bases remained unmatched. The CDR3 sequence is 15 residues long. CDR1 and CDR2 (germline): ENHRY, SYGVKD. CDR3 sequence reads: CAISGTGVVTDTQYF. CDR3 coding DNA: TGTGCCATCAGTGGGACAGGGGTAGTCACAGATACGCAGTATTTT.

This chain uses TRBV2 with TRBJ2-3; TRBD1 might be the D (5 bases). V was pared by 3 bases and J by 2 bases, with 9 bases between. Germline CDR1 SNHLY, CDR2 FYNNEI. The CDR3 length is 14 residues. The CDR3 here is CASSEGRATDTQYF. CDR3 nucleotide sequence: TGTGCCAGCAGTGAGGGCAGGGCCACAGATACGCAGTATTTT.

The chain joins TRBV4-1 to TRBJ1-3; TRBD1 is a possible D gene (6 bases). CDR3 length: 15 amino acids. V was cut by 4 bases and J by 3 bases, with 13 bases left in between. The germline CDR1 and CDR2 sequences are MGHRA and YSYEKL. CDR3: CASSPLTGNGNTIYF. The CDR3 region has the DNA TGCGCCAGCAGCCCCCTAACAGGGAATGGAAACACCATATATTTT.

This sequence joins TRBV6-5 and TRBJ1-1, with TRBD1 as a possible D gene (5 bases). V was cut by 6 bases and J by 5 bases, with 19 bases left in between. CDR1 MNHEY and CDR2 SVGAGI come from the germline V gene. The CDR3 totals 15 residues. The CDR3 DNA follows: TGTGCCAGCAGCCAATTAAGGGCGGGGACTACTGAAGCTTTCTTT. This codes for CASSQLRAGTTEAFF.

V is TRBV9 and J is TRBJ1-3, with 9 bases matching TRBD1. The CDR3 contains 14 residues. The ends lost 3 bases at V and 9 bases at J; junction bases unmatched: 7. Germline V lookup: CDR1 SGDLS, CDR2 YYNGEE. CDR3 nucleotides: TGTGCCAGCAGCGCCCTGGACAGGGGAGGCACCATATATTTT. It specifies CASSALDRGGTIYF.

The V and J genes are TRBV7-9 and TRBJ1-1, with TRBD1 matching 7 bases. V lost 5 bases and J lost 7; bases outside the gene matches: 7. Germline V gives CDR1 SEHNR, CDR2 FQNEAQ (reference sequence). The CDR3 runs 13 residues. CDR3 loop: CASSRQGTGEAFF. CDR3 nucleotide sequence: TGTGCCAGCAGCCGACAGGGAACGGGTGAAGCTTTCTTT.

This chain uses TRBV6-4 with TRBJ2-5; no definite D call. Germline V gene data show CDR1 as MRHNA and CDR2 as SNTAGT. There are 14 residues in the CDR3. Trimming took 10 bases from V and 3 from J, leaving 18 bases between them. The CDR3 sequence is CATTAGDAEETQYF. The CDR3, as DNA: TGTGCCACCACAGCCGGCGACGCCGAAGAGACCCAGTACTTC.

V gene TRBV6-5 combines with J gene TRBJ1-2; D is unresolved. The CDR3 runs 13 residues. V lost 5 bases and J 2 bases, leaving 9 bases between the germline ends. Germline lookup yields CDR1 MNHEY and CDR2 SVGAGI. CDR3 residues: CASSRLLNYGYTF. The CDR3 coding sequence is TGTGCCAGCAGTCGACTGCTGAACTATGGCTACACCTTC.

CDR3 DNA sequence: TGTGCCAGCAGTGAAAGGACGGGCCAAACTGGAAACACCATATATTTT. It specifies CASSERTGQTGNTIYF. The chain couples TRBV6-1 to TRBJ1-3; no firm D call. The CDR3 length is 16 residues. Germline CDR1 and CDR2: MNHNS and SASEGT. Deletions cut 2 bases from V and 2 bases from J, with 13 bases between.

The V gene is TRBV11-2, the J gene TRBJ1-1, with D maybe TRBD1 (5 bases). Germline CDR1 reads SGHAT; CDR2 reads FQNNGV. Deletions cut 4 bases from V and 1 base from J, with 13 bases between. The CDR3 has 15 residues. The CDR3 DNA follows: TGTGCCAGCAGCTACGGGGGACGGCCGAACACTGAAGCTTTCTTT. It is translated as CASSYGGRPNTEAFF.

The chain joins TRBV15 to TRBJ1-4; D gene uncertain. Germline V gives CDR1 LNHNV, CDR2 YYDKDF (reference sequence). The CDR3 sequence is 16 residues long. V lost 3 bases and J lost 0, with 11 bases in between. This CDR3 is CATSRDPDATNEKLFF. The CDR3 nucleotides read TGTGCCACCAGCAGGGACCCCGATGCAACTAATGAAAAACTGTTTTTT.

This clone was seen only a few times. V usage is TRBV6-1 and J usage is TRBJ2-7; D might be TRBD1 (6 bases). V was shortened by 1 base and J by 6 bases, with 10 bases between the two germline ends. Germline V gene sequence: CDR1 MNHNS, CDR2 SASEGT. The CDR3 has 13 residues. In DNA, the CDR3 is TGTGCCAGCAGTGAAGTAGGGGGACGCGAGCAGTACGTC. This codes for CASSEVGGREQYV.